One and the same sample provided the 15 T cell receptor beta chains below, sequenced in a study of blood T cell repertoires in COVID-19. Using immunoSEQ multiplex PCR, the repertoire was profiled, and TCRdb retains in-frame clones only, with some absent. The sample contains roughly 180,000 clones, approximately 84% of which appear only once. The sample taken for sequencing was peripheral blood. The receptors come from a man aged 35 to 55 who had recovered from COVID-19.

This sequence joins TRBV6-1 and TRBJ2-7; D is uncertain. CDR3 length: 14 amino acids. The V gene lost 1 base and the J gene lost 4 bases, with 11 bases spanning the gap. Germline CDR1 and CDR2: MNHNS and SASEGT. The CDR3 loop is CASSEGWPMYEQYF. CDR3 coding DNA: TGTGCCAGCAGTGAAGGGTGGCCGATGTACGAGCAGTACTTC.

This sequence joins TRBV11-3 and TRBJ2-2, with 10 bases fitting TRBD2. The J segment lost 4 bases and the V segment lost 6 bases, leaving 5 bases of the junction unmatched. Germline V gene sequence: CDR1 SGHNT, CDR2 YENEEA. The CDR3 contains 15 residues. In nucleotides, the CDR3 is TGTGCCAGCAGTCAAATAGCGGGAGGCACCGGGGAGCTGTTTTTT. Translation gives CASSQIAGGTGELFF.

This clone has more than one count but fewer than ten. CDR3 protein: CASKSRANSPLHF. The CDR3 nucleotides are TGTGCCAGCAAGTCCAGGGCGAATTCACCCCTCCACTTT. This chain links TRBV6-6 with TRBJ1-6; TRBD1 might be the D (5 bases). The CDR3 loop spans 13 amino acids. V lost 7 bases, J lost 7 bases, and 11 bases lay in between. The germline gives CDR1 MNHNY, CDR2 SVGAGI (reference sequence).

V and J are TRBV11-2 and TRBJ2-7; D is perhaps TRBD2 (5 bases). The CDR3 has 14 amino acids. The V gene's germline CDR1 is SGHAT and CDR2 FQNNGV. The ends were cut back, 3 bases at V and 4 bases at J, with 13 bases in the middle. CDR3 sequence: CASSFSSGTYEQYF. CDR3 nucleotides: TGTGCCAGCAGCTTCTCGAGCGGAACATACGAGCAGTACTTC.

Concerning this clone itself: An end of the junction does not agree with germline; a read error may underlie this. The chain carries TRBV7-7 and TRBJ1-1; D unresolved. The CDR3 runs to 12 residues. Germline-derived CDR1 and CDR2 are SSHAT and FNYEAQ (reference sequence). The CDR3: CASSFSGTEAFF. The CDR3 nucleotides are TGTGCTAGCAGCTTCTCGGGTACTGAAGCTTTCTTT.

As for this clone: The junction departs from germline at one end; a sequencing error may be responsible. The V and J genes are TRBV3-1 (or the pseudogene TRBV3-2) and TRBJ2-7; a possible D gene is TRBD1 (6 bases). CDR3 length: 13 amino acids. The germline V gene encodes CDR1 LGHDT and CDR2 YNNKEL (reference sequence). In DNA form, the CDR3 reads TGTGTCAGCAGCCCCAACAGGGCCCACGAGCAGTACTTC. The encoded protein is CVSSPNRAHEQYF.

The chain combines TRBV5-6 with TRBJ1-5; TRBD1 matches at 9 bases. The CDR3 consists of 14 residues. J was trimmed by 2 bases and V by 4 bases; bases with no gene match: 1. Germline assignment: CDR1 SGHDT and CDR2 YYEEEE. The CDR3 region has the DNA TGTGCCAGCAGCCGGACAGGGGGCAATCAGCCCCAGCATTTT. Its protein product is CASSRTGGNQPQHF.

The rearrangement uses TRBV12-5 and TRBJ2-3, with 7 bases aligning to TRBD2. Germline V CDR1 and CDR2: LGHNT, FRNRAP. The CDR3 spans 15 residues. Trimming at V came to 0 bases and at J to 4 bases, leaving 4 bases not matched to a gene. CDR3 DNA: TGTGCTAGTGGTTTGGTTCTGGGGAGGGCAGATACGCAGTATTTT. It encodes CASGLVLGRADTQYF.

The chain employs TRBV19 and TRBJ2-3, with a weak D call TRBD1 (6 bases). Germline CDR1 LNHDA, CDR2 SQIVND (reference sequence). The ends were cut back, 2 bases at V and 6 bases at J, with 12 bases in the middle. CDR3 length: 14 residues. The chain's CDR3 is CASSIIGTRDTQYF. The DNA for the CDR3 is TGTGCCAGTAGTATAATTGGGACAAGGGATACGCAGTATTTT.

The CDR3 nucleotides read TGTGCCAGCAGCCAAGATTTACTAGAGTCTACCAAAAACATTCAGTACTTC. Protein: CASSQDLLESTKNIQYF. J is TRBJ2-4 and V is TRBV3-1 (or the pseudogene TRBV3-2); the D gene is possibly TRBD2 (5 bases). Germline CDR1 reads LGHDT; CDR2 reads YNNKEL (reference sequence). The V and J ends lost 0 bases and 2 bases respectively, with 14 bases between them. This CDR3 has 17 amino acids.

The chain links TRBV7-2 to TRBJ2-5; tentative D call: TRBD2 (5 bases). Germline V gene data show CDR1 as SGHTA and CDR2 as FQGNSA. Trimming cost V 4 bases and J 5 bases, with 17 bases left between them. The CDR3 has 15 residues. The DNA for the CDR3 is TGTGCCAGCAGCTCCGGAGACGAGGGAGCGGAGACCCAGTACTTC. It translates to CASSSGDEGAETQYF.

This clone was seen a handful of times. The genes are TRBV7-2 and TRBJ2-7; 11 nucleotides match TRBD2. The CDR3 has 14 residues. Germline assignment: CDR1 SGHTA and CDR2 FQGNSA. The ends lost 3 bases at V and 5 bases at J; junction bases unmatched: 3. CDR3 DNA sequence: TGTGCCAGCAGCTTTAGCGGGGGGGCCGACGAGCAGTACTTC. Amino acid sequence: CASSFSGGADEQYF.

This chain links TRBV6-5 with TRBJ1-1, with 7 bases lining up with TRBD1. After removal of 7 bases from V and 3 bases from J, the junction contained 11 bases not matched to a gene. CDR1 and CDR2 (germline): MNHEY, SVGAGI. This CDR3 region has 15 residues. The CDR3 DNA is TGTGCCAGCACCAAAATCCCCACAGGGGACACTGAAGCTTTCTTT. Its protein is CASTKIPTGDTEAFF.

This rearrangement joins TRBV6-5 to TRBJ1-1; D not resolved. Germline loops: CDR1 MNHEY, CDR2 SVGAGI. Trimming shortened V by 3 bases and J by 0 bases, and 5 bases separated the two germline ends. CDR3 length: 13 residues. As DNA, the CDR3 is TGTGCCAGCAGTTATAGAGTGAACACTGAAGCTTTCTTT. Translated, it gives CASSYRVNTEAFF.

The V gene is TRBV19, the J gene TRBJ1-5; D unresolved. The germline V gene has CDR1 LNHDA and CDR2 SQIVND (reference sequence). Trimming pared 6 bases from V and 1 base from J, leaving 10 bases between. The CDR3 is made up of 14 amino acids. The CDR3 nucleotides are TGTGCCAGTAGCCACCGCGGCAGCAATCAGCCCCAGCATTTT. Its protein product is CASSHRGSNQPQHF. The full variable domain, completed using reference TRBV19 and TRBJ1-5, is DGGITQSPKYLFRKEGQNVTLSCEQNLNHDAMYWYRQDPGQGLRLIYYSQIVNDFQKGDIAEGYSVSREKKESFPLTVTSAQKNPTAFYLCASSHRGSNQPQHFGDGTRLSIL.